The T cell receptor (beta chain) described here comes from a study of blood T cell repertoires in COVID-19. Germline V CDR1 and CDR2: LGHNA, YSLEER. V shed 0 bases, J shed 0 bases, and the junction held 4 bases outside the gene matches. The CDR3 has 17 residues. Original analysis: How many nucleated cells were present was estimated from reference gene primer amplification. TCRdb keeps only in-frame clones here, not all; method: immunoSEQ multiplex PCR. V and J calls and clone size are those listed in that table; D and trimming were worked out from the DNA. The sample has 100,000 to 120,000 clones; roughly four fifths are singletons.

The chain links TRBV4-3 to TRBJ2-2; TRBD1 agrees at 7 bases. This clonotype was sampled from a woman in her sixties or seventies with acute or convalescent COVID-19. The sequenced material came from peripheral blood. The CDR3, as DNA: TGCGCCAGCAGCCAAGATCAAGGGACAGCGAACACCGGGGAGCTGTTTTTT. Translated, it gives CASSQDQGTANTGELFF.